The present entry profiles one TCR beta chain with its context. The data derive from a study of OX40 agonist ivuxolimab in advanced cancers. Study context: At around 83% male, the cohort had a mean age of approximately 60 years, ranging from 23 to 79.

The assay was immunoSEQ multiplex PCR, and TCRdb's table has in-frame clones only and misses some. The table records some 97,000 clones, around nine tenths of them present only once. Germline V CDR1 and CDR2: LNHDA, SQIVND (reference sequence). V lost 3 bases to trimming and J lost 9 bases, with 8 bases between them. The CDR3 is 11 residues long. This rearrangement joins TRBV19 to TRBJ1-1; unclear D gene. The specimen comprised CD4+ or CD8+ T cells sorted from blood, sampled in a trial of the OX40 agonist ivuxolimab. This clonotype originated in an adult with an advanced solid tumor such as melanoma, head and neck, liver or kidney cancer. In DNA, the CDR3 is TGTGCCAGTAGTATGGAACGGCAAGCTTTCTTT. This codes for CASSMERQAFF.